This T cell receptor (beta chain) emerged from a study of cytomegalovirus exposure and HLA in healthy donors. Points from the study as a whole: An analysis that was carried out later associated 15,000 to 20,000 TCR beta sequences with HLA alleles at 0.05 false discovery rate. Reports indicated that the classifier achieved high specificity and sensitivity in diagnosing cytomegalovirus status.

Comments on this clone: Its antigen is not identified.

The primer mix had 60 Vbeta and 13 Jbeta primers. TCRdb's table, derived via immunoSEQ multiplex PCR, lists solely in-frame clones and lacks some. The sample shows 170,000 or so clones, roughly 80% of them seen only once. V lost 2 bases to trimming and J lost 1 base; unmatched junction nucleotides: 5. This CDR3 comprises 16 residues. CDR1 is MNHEY and CDR2 is SMNVEV in the germline V gene (reference sequence). Sequenced input: PBMCs. The chain joins TRBV27 to TRBJ2-7; 10 bases fit TRBD1. This receptor was identified in a woman aged 50 to 60 in good health and CMV-seropositive. The CDR3 loop reads CASSLIGTGESYEQYF. In DNA, the CDR3 is TGTGCCAGCAGTTTAATAGGGACAGGGGAATCCTACGAGCAGTACTTC.